The sequence of this T cell receptor (beta chain) was determined in a study of T cells in tumors after PD-1 blockade. Study context: No patient had prior checkpoint blockade, systemic immunosuppression, or radiotherapy within 4 weeks. Daily vismodegib 150 mg continued in a subset of anti-PD-1-treated patients. Peripheral blood samples averaged 36,536 unique clonotypes and about 120,000 templates.

The protocol was immunoSEQ multiplex PCR, while the TCRdb copy is restricted to in-frame clones and leaves out a portion. The sample lists roughly 59,000 clones, about four fifths occurring once. CDR1 SGHDT and CDR2 YYEEEE come from the germline V gene. This CDR3 has 17 amino acids. V was pared by 3 bases and J by 0 bases, with 16 bases between. V gene TRBV5-6 combines with J gene TRBJ2-1; D is possibly TRBD2 (5 bases). The sequencing used PBMCs, collected before anti-PD-1 treatment. This TCR was sampled from a human donor with basal cell carcinoma. The CDR3 region is CASSSPGTGDSYNEQFF. The DNA of the CDR3 is TGTGCCAGCAGCTCCCCAGGCACCGGGGACTCCTACAATGAGCAGTTCTTC.